These T cell receptor beta chains were read from a single sample in a study of blood T cell repertoires in COVID-19. Produced via immunoSEQ multiplex PCR; TCRdb's table is partial and in-frame only. The sample records about 160,000 clones, 70% to 90% being singletons. Sequenced sample: peripheral blood. These TCRs come from a man between 65 and 85 years old with acute or convalescent COVID-19. The CDR3 runs from the conserved cysteine through the conserved F or W. D genes are given only for firm matches. Expanded clones get a size class; other rows say once, few or many, or leave the size out.

d_call j_call v_call clone_size cdr3_aa cdr3_nt
TRBD1 TRBJ1-4 TRBV2 - CASTGQGWGEKLFF TGTGCCAGCACTGGACAGGGTTGGGGTGAAAAACTGTTTTTT
- TRBJ1-3 TRBV6-2/TRBV6-3 once CASSHPGMRNTIYF TGTGCCAGCAGCCACCCGGGGATGCGAAACACCATATATTTT
TRBD1 TRBJ1-1 TRBV28 - CASSLGQGGSTEAFF TGTGCCAGCAGTTTGGGACAGGGTGGAAGCACTGAAGCTTTCTTT
TRBD1 TRBJ2-4 TRBV19 - CASGTGMGKNIQYF TGTGCCAGCGGGACAGGGATGGGCAAAAACATTCAGTACTTC
- TRBJ2-7 TRBV9 once CASSVEATGLWYEQYF TGTGCCAGCAGCGTAGAAGCGACAGGCCTCTGGTACGAGCAGTACTTC
TRBD1 TRBJ1-4 TRBV7-9 once CASSFTLGTGDEKLFF TGTGCCAGCAGCTTCACGCTCGGGACAGGGGATGAAAAACTGTTTTTT
TRBD2 TRBJ2-1 TRBV27 - CASSPQTSGSPYNEQFF TGTGCCAGCAGTCCCCAGACTAGCGGGAGTCCATACAATGAGCAGTTCTTC
TRBD1 TRBJ2-3 TRBV25-1 - CASSQQGVGSDTQYF TGTGCCAGCAGTCAACAGGGGGTGGGCTCAGATACGCAGTATTTT
- TRBJ1-5 TRBV11-2 - CASSSWHNQPQHF TGTGCCAGCAGCTCCTGGCATAATCAGCCCCAGCATTTT
- TRBJ2-1 TRBV27 - CASSFNPYNEQFF TGTGCCAGCAGTTTTAATCCCTACAATGAGCAGTTCTTC
TRBD1 TRBJ2-7 TRBV18 - CASSPTRLDRGHEQYF TGTGCCAGCTCACCAACCAGGCTGGACAGGGGACACGAGCAGTACTTC
- TRBJ2-7 TRBV5-5 - CASSLFQQGSYEQYF TGTGCCAGCAGCTTGTTTCAACAGGGCTCCTACGAGCAGTACTTC
- TRBJ2-7 TRBV20-1 - CSAQKPNEQYF TGCAGTGCACAGAAACCCAACGAGCAGTACTTC
- TRBJ2-3 TRBV7-2 once CASSLGPGTDTQYF TGTGCCAGCAGCTTAGGTCCGGGAACAGATACGCAGTATTTT
TRBD2 TRBJ2-1 TRBV5-4 - CASSLGGLAGDGEQFF TGTGCCAGCAGCTTGGGGGGGTTAGCGGGAGACGGTGAGCAGTTCTTC
- TRBJ1-4 TRBV21-1 - CASSKPDRGDGEKLFF TGTGCCAGCAGCAAACCGGACAGGGGTGATGGTGAAAAACTGTTTTTT
- TRBJ2-2 TRBV9 - CASSLTGVPGELFF TGTGCCAGCAGCCTCACGGGGGTCCCCGGGGAGCTGTTTTTT
TRBD2 TRBJ2-5 TRBV27 - CASSLLPLIAGGGETQYF TGTGCCAGCAGTTTACTCCCACTCATAGCGGGAGGTGGAGAGACCCAGTACTTC
- TRBJ2-7 TRBV29-1 once CSFLASYEQYF TGCAGCTTCCTAGCGTCCTACGAGCAGTACTTC
- TRBJ1-3 TRBV6-6 - CASSPTGNTIYF TGTGCCAGCAGTCCCACAGGGAACACCATATATTTT
- TRBJ1-1 TRBV12-3/TRBV12-4 - CASSLMGGLEAFF TGTGCCAGCAGTTTAATGGGGGGACTTGAAGCTTTCTTT
- TRBJ1-2 TRBV29-1 - CSVADAGGYTF TGCAGCGTTGCCGACGCGGGGGGCTACACCTTC
TRBD2 TRBJ2-1 TRBV11-2 - CASSSLAGGLSVFTEQFF TGTGCCAGCAGCTCGCTAGCGGGAGGGCTTTCTGTGTTTACTGAGCAGTTCTTC
- TRBJ2-4 TRBV7-2 - CASSFTGSESIQYF TGTGCCAGCAGCTTTACAGGGTCAGAGAGCATTCAGTACTTC
TRBD1 TRBJ2-5 TRBV19 - CASSMGTGEETQYF TGTGCCAGTAGTATGGGGACAGGGGAAGAGACCCAGTACTTC
TRBD2 TRBJ2-3 TRBV7-9 - CASSSIAGVTDTQYF TGTGCCAGCAGTAGTATAGCGGGAGTTACAGATACGCAGTATTTT
- TRBJ1-4 TRBV25-1 - CASSEVAGATNEKLFF TGTGCCAGCAGTGAGGTAGCGGGGGCAACTAATGAAAAACTGTTTTTT
TRBD1 TRBJ2-7 TRBV29-1 - CSAIPDRGLDEQYF TGCAGCGCGATACCGGACAGGGGGCTCGACGAGCAGTACTTC
- TRBJ1-4 TRBV19 - CASMRTNEKLFF TGTGCCAGTATGAGGACTAATGAAAAACTGTTTTTT
- TRBJ1-2 TRBV6-5 - CASRRDRSGYTF TGTGCCAGCAGGCGAGACAGATCCGGCTACACCTTC
- TRBJ2-3 TRBV9 - CASSVGPGIDTQYF TGTGCCAGCAGCGTAGGGCCGGGTATAGATACGCAGTATTTT
- TRBJ1-1 TRBV10-3 - CAISDAVGETEAFF TGTGCCATCAGTGATGCGGTCGGGGAGACTGAAGCTTTCTTT
TRBD2 TRBJ2-3 TRBV27 once CASARASGRPDTQYF TGTGCCAGCGCCCGGGCTAGCGGGAGGCCAGATACGCAGTATTTT
TRBD2 TRBJ2-3 TRBV19 - CASSPGTSGNSDTQYF TGTGCCAGTAGTCCCGGGACTAGCGGGAACTCAGATACGCAGTATTTT
- TRBJ1-2 TRBV28 - CASSGTVGYTF TGTGCCAGCAGTGGTACAGTTGGCTACACCTTC
- TRBJ2-3 TRBV11-2 - CASSLLPGTDTQYF TGTGCCAGCAGCTTACTCCCGGGCACAGATACGCAGTATTTT
TRBD1 TRBJ1-6 TRBV28 few CASSPPTPTGNGNSPLHF TGTGCCAGCAGTCCACCCACTCCGACAGGGAATGGGAATTCACCCCTCCACTTT
- TRBJ2-1 TRBV11-3 once CASPGLFRHEQFF TGTGCCAGTCCAGGACTATTCCGACATGAGCAGTTCTTC
- TRBJ2-7 TRBV18 - CASSPPTSYEQYF TGTGCCAGCTCACCGCCTACCTCCTACGAGCAGTACTTC
TRBD2 TRBJ2-1 TRBV15 - CATSDVGSGRATYNEQFF TGTGCCACCAGCGACGTGGGTAGCGGGAGGGCCACCTACAATGAGCAGTTCTTC
- TRBJ2-5 TRBV5-1 - CASSFLAPQRETQYF TGCGCCAGCAGCTTCCTAGCGCCCCAAAGGGAGACCCAGTACTTC
TRBD1 TRBJ1-1 TRBV6-5 few CASSPPTGGEGEAFF TGTGCCAGCAGTCCCCCTACAGGGGGTGAGGGTGAAGCTTTCTTT
- TRBJ2-7 TRBV6-5 - CASSYSLDSYYEQYF TGTGCCAGCAGTTACTCCCTTGACAGCTACTACGAGCAGTACTTC
- TRBJ1-1 TRBV28 - CASSPGGRENTEAFF TGTGCCAGCAGTCCCGGGGGGCGGGAGAACACTGAAGCTTTCTTT
- TRBJ1-1 TRBV21-1 - CASSKTPEGNTEAFF TGTGCCAGCAGCAAAACCCCGGAGGGGAACACTGAAGCTTTCTTT
TRBD2 TRBJ2-1 TRBV3-1/TRBV3-2 - CASSLLAGDNEQFF TGTGCCAGCAGCCTACTAGCGGGTGACAATGAGCAGTTCTTC
- TRBJ2-1 TRBV6-5 - CASSSGWDTYNEQFF TGTGCCAGCAGCTCCGGGTGGGACACATACAATGAGCAGTTCTTC
TRBD1 TRBJ2-3 TRBV6-5 - CASTGTGGTNTQYF TGTGCCAGCACCGGGACAGGGGGAACAAATACGCAGTATTTT
TRBD1 TRBJ1-4 TRBV5-1 once CASSLVPTGANPSTNEKLFF TGCGCCAGCAGCTTGGTACCGACAGGGGCTAACCCTTCAACTAATGAAAAACTGTTTTTT
TRBD2 TRBJ2-7 TRBV7-2 - CASSPAGVGEQYF TGTGCCAGCAGCCCAGCGGGAGTTGGCGAGCAGTACTTC
TRBD1 TRBJ1-1 TRBV2 - CASSEVNRGLTEAFF TGTGCCAGCAGTGAAGTGAACAGGGGGCTCACTGAAGCTTTCTTT